This T cell receptor (beta chain) was retrieved from a study of vaccination and CD4 T cells after COVID-19. Study overall: Post-vaccine sample collection happened at a median of around 77 days after dose two, ranging 14 to 241. The peptides that stimulated the cells were overlapping spike peptides from SARS-CoV-2, HCoV-NL63, HCoV-OC43 and HCoV-229E.

In its sample, this clonotype was seen once. Its antigen is not identified. The Oncomine TCR Beta short-read assay sequenced DNA from cultured CD4+ T cells. TCRdb re-called the PCR reads with MiXCR, one entry per CDR3 protein. The table has about 13,000 distinct CDR3 sequences, more than 70% seen once. Treatment: approximately 9-day PBMC culture with coronavirus spike peptide pools or control peptides (ViraFEST assay). PCR positivity dates ran from March to December 2020, preceding US Alpha, Beta and Delta variants. This CDR3 has 16 amino acids. Germline V gene lookup returns CDR1 SGHRS and CDR2 YFSETQ. Trimming took 0 bases from V and 5 from J; bases not matched to a gene: 10.

The source of this sequence is a human donor who had recovered from COVID-19. Input material: CD4+ T cells from blood, cultured in vitro. The chain links TRBV5-1 to TRBJ1-2, with TRBD1 matching over 7 bases. The CDR3 here is CASSLGTGMGEYGYTF. In DNA, the CDR3 is TGCGCCAGCAGCTTGGGGACAGGAATGGGGGAGTATGGCTACACCTTC.